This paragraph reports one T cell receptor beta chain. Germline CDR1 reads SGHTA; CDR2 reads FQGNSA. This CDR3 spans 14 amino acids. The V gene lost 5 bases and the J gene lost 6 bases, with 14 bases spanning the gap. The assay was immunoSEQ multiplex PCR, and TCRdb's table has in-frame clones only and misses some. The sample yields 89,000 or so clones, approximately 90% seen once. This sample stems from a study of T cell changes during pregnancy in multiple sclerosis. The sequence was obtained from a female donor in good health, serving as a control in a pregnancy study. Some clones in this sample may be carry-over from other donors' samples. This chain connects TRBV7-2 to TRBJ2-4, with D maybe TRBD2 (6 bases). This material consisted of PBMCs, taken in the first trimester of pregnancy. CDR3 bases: TGTGCCAGCAGCAATTCAGGACTAATAAACATTCAGTACTTC. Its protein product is CASSNSGLINIQYF.